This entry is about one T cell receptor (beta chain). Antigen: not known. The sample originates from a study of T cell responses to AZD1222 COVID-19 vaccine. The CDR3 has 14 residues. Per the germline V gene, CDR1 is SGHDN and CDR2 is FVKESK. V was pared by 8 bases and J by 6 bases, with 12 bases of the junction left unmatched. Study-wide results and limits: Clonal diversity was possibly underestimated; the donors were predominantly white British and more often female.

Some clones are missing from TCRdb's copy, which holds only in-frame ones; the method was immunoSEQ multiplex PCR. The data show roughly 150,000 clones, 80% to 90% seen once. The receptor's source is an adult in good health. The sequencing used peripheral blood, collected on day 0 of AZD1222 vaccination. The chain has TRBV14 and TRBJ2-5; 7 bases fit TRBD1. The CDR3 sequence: CASGKTGMIKTQYF. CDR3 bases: TGTGCCAGCGGAAAGACAGGGATGATAAAGACCCAGTACTTC.